One sample yielded the 11 T cell receptor beta chains listed below, sequenced in a study of shared T cell receptors in the human thymus. Clones were read by immunoSEQ multiplex PCR, and TCRdb kept only the in-frame ones, dropping some. This sample has more than 300,000 clones, with 95% found just once. Sample: thymocytes. Receptors originate from a human donor.

The chain employs TRBV6-1 and TRBJ2-7; 10 positions agree with TRBD1. Looked up from germline, CDR1 is MNHNS and CDR2 is SASEGT. The CDR3 is made up of 14 amino acids. Germline trimming cut 7 bases from V and 3 bases from J; bases unmatched to any gene: 6. DNA of the CDR3: TGTGCCAGCAACGAACGGGACAGGGGCTACGAGCAGTACTTC. Amino acid sequence: CASNERDRGYEQYF.

The chain couples TRBV7-8 to TRBJ1-1, with TRBD1 matching over 7 bases. V lost 5 bases and J lost 4; bases outside the gene matches: 10. This CDR3 has 15 residues. CDR1 and CDR2 from the germline V gene are SGHVS and FQNEAQ. The chain's CDR3 is CASSRVQGRITEAFF. The CDR3 region has the DNA TGTGCCAGCAGCCGCGTACAGGGGAGGATCACTGAAGCTTTCTTT.

The gene calls are TRBV7-9 and TRBJ2-1; D not certain. The V gene lost 1 base and the J gene lost 10 bases, with 17 bases spanning the gap. The germline V gene has CDR1 SEHNR and CDR2 FQNEAQ (reference sequence). The CDR3 is made up of 15 amino acids. This CDR3 reads CASSLVQLPSTEQFF. The CDR3 coding sequence is TGTGCCAGCAGCTTAGTTCAGCTACCCTCGACAGAGCAGTTCTTC.

The rearrangement uses TRBV28 and TRBJ1-1; D gene unclear. The germline CDR1 and CDR2 sequences are MDHEN and SYDVKM. Trimming left V 6 bases short and J 1 base short, with 12 bases between. There are 14 residues in the CDR3. This chain's CDR3 is CASSPPRKNTEAFF. Here the CDR3 DNA reads TGTGCCAGCAGCCCCCCCCGTAAGAACACTGAAGCTTTCTTT.

The chain couples TRBV2 to TRBJ2-3; D assignment may be TRBD1 or TRBD2 (5 bases each). CDR1 and CDR2 from the germline V gene are SNHLY and FYNNEI. The CDR3 is made up of 12 amino acids. V lost 3 bases and J 11 bases, leaving 12 bases between the germline ends. CDR3 nucleotides: TGTGCCAGCAGTGAGGGACCCCCCGGGCAGTATTTT. It encodes CASSEGPPGQYF.

The rearrangement links TRBV11-2 to TRBJ2-7, with a tentative D call TRBD1 (5 bases). The V end was cut by 2 bases, the J end by 2 bases, with 13 bases between. The V gene's germline CDR1 is SGHAT and CDR2 FQNNGV. The CDR3 runs to 15 residues. As DNA, the CDR3 is TGTGCCAGCAGCTTACCCCAGACAGAAGCCTACGAGCAGTACTTC. Translated: CASSLPQTEAYEQYF.

The chain employs TRBV28 and TRBJ1-2; the D gene is possibly TRBD1 (6 bases). V lost 2 bases and J lost 8, with 12 bases in between. Germline V gene sequence: CDR1 MDHEN, CDR2 SYDVKM. The CDR3 runs to 13 residues. The CDR3 is CASSLRTVVGYTF. DNA of the CDR3: TGTGCCAGCAGTTTAAGGACAGTTGTCGGCTACACCTTC.

The chain recombines TRBV4-1 with TRBJ2-2; D may be TRBD1 (6 bases). The V end lost 0 bases, the J end lost 2 bases, and 10 bases lay between the germline ends. CDR1 is MGHRA, CDR2 YSYEKL, per germline. The CDR3 contains 16 residues. CDR3 sequence: CASSQDYGTNTGELFF. The CDR3 DNA is TGCGCCAGCAGCCAAGATTACGGGACAAACACCGGGGAGCTGTTTTTT.

The V call is TRBV6-4, the J call TRBJ1-1, with 7 bases fitting TRBD1. The germline V gene encodes CDR1 MRHNA and CDR2 SNTAGT. J lost 6 bases, V lost 6 bases, and 10 bases had no gene match. The CDR3 has 14 residues. This CDR3 is CASSGGLGQPEAFF. In nucleotides, the CDR3 is TGTGCCAGCAGCGGGGGTTTGGGACAGCCTGAAGCTTTCTTT.

The chain joins TRBV28 to TRBJ2-3; 9 nucleotides align to TRBD2. Germline V gene lookup returns CDR1 MDHEN and CDR2 SYDVKM. CDR3 size: 15 residues. The V gene end was trimmed by 3 bases and the J gene end by 1 base; junction bases not matched to a gene: 2. CDR3 sequence (DNA): TGTGCCAGCAGTTTTAGGACTAGCGGCACAGATACGCAGTATTTT. This gives the protein CASSFRTSGTDTQYF.

The V call is TRBV28, the J call TRBJ2-3; 10 nucleotides line up with TRBD1. The CDR3 has 15 residues. Germline lookup yields CDR1 MDHEN and CDR2 SYDVKM. The V gene end was trimmed by 4 bases and the J gene end by 3 bases; junction bases not matched to a gene: 4. The CDR3 bases are TGTGCCAGCAGTTCCCGGGACAGGGGAACAGATACGCAGTATTTT. Amino acid sequence: CASSSRDRGTDTQYF.